This is a list of T cell receptor beta chains from one sample in a study of tumor and adjacent non-tumor tissue in lung cancer. TCRdb analysed the multiplex PCR reads with MiXCR anew, one entry per CDR3 protein. The sample holds 77,000 or so distinct CDR3 sequences, more than 65% seen once. Sequencing input: distant non-tumor lung tissue. Every receptor here comes from a man in his 70s with non-small cell lung cancer. CDR3s include the opening cysteine and the closing phenylalanine or tryptophan. D genes are given only for firm matches. Expanded clones get a size class; other rows say once, few or many, or leave the size out.

D: NA
J: TRBJ2-2
size: NA
V: TRBV12-3/TRBV12-4
CDR3: CVSTPQHGNAGELFF
DNA: TGTGTCAGCACTCCCCAACATGGTAACGCCGGGGAGCTGTTTTTT

D: NA
J: TRBJ2-3
size: NA
V: TRBV6-4
CDR3: CASSQTTDTQYF
DNA: TGTGCCAGCAGTCAAACCACAGATACGCAGTATTTT

D: TRBD2
J: TRBJ2-7
size: NA
V: TRBV4-1
CDR3: CTSSQTLAGEGYKQYF
DNA: TGCACCAGCAGCCAGACACTAGCGGGAGAGGGGTACAAGCAGTACTTC

D: TRBD2
J: TRBJ2-7
size: NA
V: TRBV4-1
CDR3: CVSSRTLAGEGEEQYF
DNA: TGCGTCAGCAGCCGGACACTAGCGGGAGAAGGGGAAGAGCAATACTTC

D: TRBD2
J: TRBJ2-1
size: once
V: TRBV29-1
CDR3: CSVLGLAGANNDKFF
DNA: TGCAGCGTATTAGGACTAGCGGGAGCGAACAATGATAAGTTCTTC

D: NA
J: TRBJ1-1
size: NA
V: TRBV6-5
CDR3: CASSTGRNTEALF
DNA: TGTGCCAGTTCAACAGGAAGGAACACTGAAGCTCTCTTT

D: TRBD2
J: TRBJ2-1
size: NA
V: TRBV6-4
CDR3: CVSSLGTSGGNEQFF
DNA: TGTGTCAGCAGTCTCGGGACTAGCGGGGGAAATGAGCAGTTCTTC

D: NA
J: TRBJ1-6
size: NA
V: TRBV29-1
CDR3: CSAGRVGDNLPLHF
DNA: TGCAGCGCCGGGAGAGTAGGGGATAATTTACCCCTCCACTTT

D: TRBD1
J: TRBJ1-2
size: many
V: TRBV13
CDR3: CASSLNRGDGYTF
DNA: TGTGCCAGCAGCTTGAACAGGGGGGATGGCTACACCTTC

D: TRBD1
J: TRBJ2-3
size: NA
V: TRBV6-2/TRBV6-3
CDR3: CARTTPGTATDTQYF
DNA: TGTGCCAGAACAACCCCCGGGACAGCCACAGATACGCAGTACTTT

D: NA
J: TRBJ1-2
size: NA
V: TRBV29-1
CDR3: CNALQTGAYVYTF
DNA: TGCAACGCTCTCCAGACGGGAGCCTATGTATACACCTTC

D: NA
J: TRBJ1-4
size: NA
V: TRBV29-1
CDR3: CSVESGTGEKLFF
DNA: TGCAGCGTTGAGTCAGGGACGGGTGAAAAACTGTTTTTT

D: TRBD1
J: TRBJ2-3
size: NA
V: TRBV6-2/TRBV6-3
CDR3: CASSSDRGRLQPQYF
DNA: TGTGCCAGCAGTTCCGACAGGGGGCGTCTTCAGCCCCAGTATTTT

D: TRBD2
J: TRBJ2-1
size: NA
V: TRBV7-8
CDR3: CARSLATSGGALYEQFF
DNA: TGTGCCAGGAGCTTAGCGACTAGCGGGGGGGCACTCTATGAGCAGTTCTTC

D: NA
J: TRBJ1-2
size: NA
V: TRBV11-3
CDR3: CANSLEHGQTYGYTF
DNA: TGTGCCAACAGCTTAGAACATGGACAGACCTATGGCTACACCTTC

D: TRBD1
J: TRBJ1-1
size: NA
V: TRBV11-3
CDR3: CASSFRDRSMITEAFF
DNA: TGTGCCAGCAGCTTCCGGGACAGAAGCATGATCACTGAAGCTTTCTTT